This entry is about one TCR beta chain. What this receptor recognizes is not known. Per-base quality was not reported, and no clone a single base away is much larger than it. As encoded in the germline V gene, CDR1 is SGHRS while CDR2 is YFSETQ. The junction shows trimming of 9 bases on V and 3 bases on J, plus 22 bases between the germline ends. The CDR3 sequence holds 16 residues, the cysteine and phenylalanine included. Just CDR3 DNA is preserved here, 48 bases in frame from base 1. The immunoSEQ Assay, a bias-controlled multiplex PCR, was used to amplify TCRbeta CDR3 regions from genomic DNA. Regarding the original processing steps: Nucleated cell counts per sample were estimated from amplification of reference gene primers within the assay. To quantify the absolute abundance of each unique TCRbeta CDR3 rearrangement, sequence reads were collapsed and filtered. Productive Simpson clonality was computed per sample as the square root of Simpson's diversity index over productive rearrangements. What TCRdb holds here is the immuneACCESS table cut down to in-frame rearrangements. Part of the clones is not present; checked against another copy, under half of the missing clones reflect an unresolved V gene, and the others are unexplained. For V, J and clone size, that table is used; D and trimming come from the DNA. This sample holds about 270,000 clones; about 91% were observed only once. The ten most abundant clones make up 2% to 3% of the sample.

The sample is drawn from a study of blood T cell repertoires in COVID-19 (dated by TCRdb to between 2020 and 2021). Broadly, across the study: The collaborator samples originated in the United States, Italy and Spain and spanned the acute and convalescent phases of COVID-19. The prospective study material was composed of cDNA or gDNA derived from T cells, B-cell-depleted T cells, or PBMCs. The dataset comprised deeply sampled blood TCRbeta repertoires from subjects exposed to, actively infected with, or recovered from COVID-19. The repertoires were made available in a free public database intended to serve as a resource for research on the immune response to SARS-CoV-2. Samples came from the ongoing ImmuneRACE study (first 160 participants) plus 1,254 subjects from 6 global collaborators. Nearly every sample came with metadata listing a de-identified subject ID, COVID-19 status, age in years and sex. Where available, HLA class I and class II types were obtained from metadata supplied by the sample provider rather than from assay-based typing.

One collaborating source in Seattle enrolled patients while the patients were actively infected and followed the patients over time throughout the course of disease. Whole blood was collected in K2EDTA tubes by collaborating institutions according to the institutions' own protocols. Collaborator samples were shipped for TCRbeta analysis as frozen whole blood, isolated PBMCs, or DNA extracted from either sample type. What the study reported, not specific to this receptor: The amount of clinical and demographic metadata varied by source and participant and was provided uncurated.

The sequence was collected from a person aged 18 to 35 with COVID-19, enrolled during active disease. Input material: peripheral blood. Recombination linked TRBV5-1 to TRBJ2-1; a weak D assignment points to TRBD1 (6 bases agree). CDR3 protein: CAILSPPRDNYNEQFF. The sequenced DNA is TGCGCCATCCTTTCCCCTCCTCGGGACAACTACAATGAGCAGTTCTTC.